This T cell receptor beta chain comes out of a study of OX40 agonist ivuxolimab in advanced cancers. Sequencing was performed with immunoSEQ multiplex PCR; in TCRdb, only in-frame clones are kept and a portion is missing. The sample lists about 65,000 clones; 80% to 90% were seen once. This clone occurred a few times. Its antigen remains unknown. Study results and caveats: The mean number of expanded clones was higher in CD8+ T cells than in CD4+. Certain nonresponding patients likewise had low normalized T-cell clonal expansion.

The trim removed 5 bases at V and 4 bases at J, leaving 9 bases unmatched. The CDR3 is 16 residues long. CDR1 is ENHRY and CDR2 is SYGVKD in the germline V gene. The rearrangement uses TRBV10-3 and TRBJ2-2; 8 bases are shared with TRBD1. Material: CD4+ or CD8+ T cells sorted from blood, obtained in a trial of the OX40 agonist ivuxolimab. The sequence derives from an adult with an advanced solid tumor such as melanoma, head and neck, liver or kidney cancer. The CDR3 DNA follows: TGTGCCATCAGTCAGGGGGCGGGGTCGGGCACCGGGGAGCTGTTTTTT. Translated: CAISQGAGSGTGELFF.